This TCR beta chain is from a study of identical twins. Study outcomes and limitations: Whereas memory repertoires showed no such difference, abundant cord blood beta clonotypes carried fewer insertions.

TCRdb redid the calling of the 5' RACE reads with MiXCR, one entry per CDR3 protein. The data hold 400,000 to 500,000 distinct CDR3 sequences, with roughly an eighth observed a single time. Comment on this clonotype: Its antigen remains unidentified.

This CDR3 has 15 amino acids. The trim removed 5 bases at V and 7 bases at J, leaving 12 bases unmatched. Germline CDR1 SGHTA, CDR2 FQGNSA. This sample also appeared in a second study, on yellow fever vaccine responses in identical twins.

This clonotype was obtained from a woman aged 18-29 years in good health. The specimen sequenced was CD4+ T cells sorted from blood. This chain connects TRBV7-2 to TRBJ1-1; the match to TRBD1 covers 8 bases. The CDR3 is CASSLTGQGAGEAFF. The CDR3 nucleotides read TGTGCCAGCAGCCTAACTGGGCAGGGGGCCGGTGAAGCTTTCTTT.